This T cell receptor beta chain was sequenced in a study of cytomegalovirus exposure and HLA in healthy donors. Germline values: CDR1 SGHRS, CDR2 YFSETQ. V gave up 2 bases and J gave up 3 bases, with 9 bases separating them. This CDR3 has 13 amino acids. As for this clone: Antigen unknown.

Primers: 60 Vbeta forward and 13 Jbeta reverse. TCRdb's table, derived via immunoSEQ multiplex PCR, lists solely in-frame clones and lacks some. The data show about 150,000 clones, with approximately 80% seen just once and about 4% held by the top ten. General study findings and limits: Indistinguishable V segments, including TRBV6-2 and TRBV6-3, were excluded. Upon later analysis, HLA-associated TCR beta chains proved more clonally expanded than other, equally common chains. Cytomegalovirus association was listed for under 200 TCR beta chains.

V and J are TRBV5-1 and TRBJ2-7, with a weak D call TRBD1 (5 bases). The sequencing sample was made of PBMCs. The clonotype originates from a woman aged 40 to 50 in good health and CMV-seronegative. This CDR3 is CASSFSQGYEQYF. CDR3 DNA sequence: TGCGCCAGCAGCTTTTCCCAGGGCTACGAGCAGTACTTC.